This TCR beta chain derives from a study of shared T cell receptors in the human thymus. The CDR3 extends over 12 amino acids. CDR1 and CDR2 from the germline V gene are LNHDA and SQIVND (reference sequence). The V gene lost 5 bases and the J gene lost 7 bases, with 9 bases spanning the gap. The protocol was immunoSEQ multiplex PCR, while the TCRdb copy is restricted to in-frame clones and leaves out a portion. The sample gives more than 550,000 clones, approximately 83% of which show up once; roughly 0.01% is in the top ten. This same sample was also taken into another study, of human thymus T cells. According to that study: Each of the donors was a healthy Finnish infant who was undergoing open corrective cardiac surgery for congenital heart defects. Obtained as resections during corrective heart surgery, the thymus tissue was then studied. Both thymic and peripheral blood repertoires showed apparently biased V and J usage. Related research found strongly overlapping thymic repertoires in unrelated individuals.

This receptor was obtained from a girl under three years old with a congenital heart defect. Specimen: thymocytes. This chain links TRBV19 with TRBJ1-5, with D uncertain. The CDR3 sequence: CASSATEQPQHF. The DNA of the CDR3 is TGTGCCAGTAGTGCAACTGAACAGCCCCAGCATTTT. Based on the CDR3 plus reference TRBV19 and TRBJ1-5, the full variable domain is DGGITQSPKYLFRKEGQNVTLSCEQNLNHDAMYWYRQDPGQGLRLIYYSQIVNDFQKGDIAEGYSVSREKKESFPLTVTSAQKNPTAFYLCASSATEQPQHFGDGTRLSIL.